The clone carrying this TCR beta chain was counted between two and nine times. Its cognate antigen is unknown. The data originate from a study of cytomegalovirus exposure and HLA in healthy donors. Whole-study results and caveats: Specific recognition of CMV antigens was confirmed in vitro for three chains (all CMV-associated). Most TCR sequences were uncommon, yet certain public TCRs appeared in many donors.

CDR1 and CDR2 from the germline V gene are WNHNN and SYGVQD (reference sequence). The CDR3 contains 14 residues. Germline trimming cut 6 bases from V and 3 bases from J; bases unmatched to any gene: 6. The PCR contained 60 Vbeta and 13 Jbeta primers. TCRdb keeps only in-frame clones here, not all; method: immunoSEQ multiplex PCR. This table has roughly 200,000 clones, 65% to 80% appearing once. This clonotype originated in a woman aged 25 to 39 in good health and CMV-seropositive. This chain connects TRBV10-1 to TRBJ2-7; 9 bases align to TRBD1. The specimen sequenced was PBMCs. The CDR3 loop is CASRQGAVFYEQYF. The DNA for the CDR3 is TGCGCCAGCAGACAGGGGGCGGTATTCTACGAGCAGTACTTC.